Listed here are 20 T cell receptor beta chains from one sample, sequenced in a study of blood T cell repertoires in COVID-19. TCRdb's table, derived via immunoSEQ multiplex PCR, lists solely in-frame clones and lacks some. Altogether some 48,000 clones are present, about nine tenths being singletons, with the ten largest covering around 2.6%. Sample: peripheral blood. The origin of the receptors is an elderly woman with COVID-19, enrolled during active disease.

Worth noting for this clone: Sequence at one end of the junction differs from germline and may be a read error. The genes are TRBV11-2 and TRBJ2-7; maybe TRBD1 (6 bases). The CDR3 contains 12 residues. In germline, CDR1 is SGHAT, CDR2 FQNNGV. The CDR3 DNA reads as TGTGCCAGCACCTCTGTTCGGGCAGGGGTGACCTTC. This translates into CASTSVRAGVTF.

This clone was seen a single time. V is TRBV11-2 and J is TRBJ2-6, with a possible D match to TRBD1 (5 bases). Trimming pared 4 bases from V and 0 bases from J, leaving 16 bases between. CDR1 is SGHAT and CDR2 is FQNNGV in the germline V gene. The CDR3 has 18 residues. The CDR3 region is CASSSDPRTISGANVLTF. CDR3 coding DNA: TGTGCCAGCAGCTCCGACCCCAGGACAATCTCTGGGGCCAACGTCCTGACTTTC. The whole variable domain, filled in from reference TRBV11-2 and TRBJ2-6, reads EAGVAQSPRYKIIEKRQSVAFWCNPISGHATLYWYQQILGQGPKLLIQFQNNGVVDDSQLPKDRFSAERLKGVDSTLKIQPAKLEDSAVYLCASSSDPRTISGANVLTFGAGSRLTVL.

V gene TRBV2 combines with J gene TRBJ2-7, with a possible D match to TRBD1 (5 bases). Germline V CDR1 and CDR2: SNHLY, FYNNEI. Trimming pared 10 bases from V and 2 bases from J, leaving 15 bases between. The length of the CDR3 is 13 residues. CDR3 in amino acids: CATTRGQTYEQYF. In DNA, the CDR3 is TGTGCCACCACAAGAGGACAAACCTACGAGCAGTACTTC.

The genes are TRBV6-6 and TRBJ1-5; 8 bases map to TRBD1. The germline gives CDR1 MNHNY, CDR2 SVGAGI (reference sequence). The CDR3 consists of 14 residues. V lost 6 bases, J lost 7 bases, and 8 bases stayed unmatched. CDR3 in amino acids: CASRSGQGGQPQHF. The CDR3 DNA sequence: TGTGCCAGCAGGAGCGGACAGGGAGGGCAGCCCCAGCATTTT.

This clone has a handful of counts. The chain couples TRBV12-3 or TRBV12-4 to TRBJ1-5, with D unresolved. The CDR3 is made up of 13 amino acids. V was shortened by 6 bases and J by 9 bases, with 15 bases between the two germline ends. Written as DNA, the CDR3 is TGTGCCAGCAGCCCAGAGGGCTCTTGGCCCCAGCATTTT. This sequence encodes CASSPEGSWPQHF.

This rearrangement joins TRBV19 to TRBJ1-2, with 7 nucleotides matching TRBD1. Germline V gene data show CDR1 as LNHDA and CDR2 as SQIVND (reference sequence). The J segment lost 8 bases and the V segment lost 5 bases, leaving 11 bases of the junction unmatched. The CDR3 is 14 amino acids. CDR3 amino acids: CASSFRVGTEGYTF. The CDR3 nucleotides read TGTGCCAGTAGTTTTCGAGTAGGGACAGAAGGCTACACCTTC.

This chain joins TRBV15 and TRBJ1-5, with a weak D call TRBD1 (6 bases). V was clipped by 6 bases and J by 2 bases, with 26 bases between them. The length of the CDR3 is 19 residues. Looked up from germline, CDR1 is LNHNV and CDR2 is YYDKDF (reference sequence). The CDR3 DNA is TGTGCCACCAGAGATCTGGGCAACAGGGCGAATATGGGCAATCAGCCCCAGCATTTT. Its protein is CATRDLGNRANMGNQPQHF.

The CDR3 is CASSPFGGQGSTEAFF. In nucleotides, the CDR3 is TGTGCCAGCAGTCCCTTCGGGGGGCAGGGTAGCACTGAAGCTTTCTTT. J is TRBJ1-1 and V is TRBV27, with a possible D match to TRBD1 (6 bases). Trimming left V 5 bases short and J 4 bases short, with 20 bases between. There are 16 residues in the CDR3. CDR1 MNHEY and CDR2 SMNVEV come from the germline V gene (reference sequence).

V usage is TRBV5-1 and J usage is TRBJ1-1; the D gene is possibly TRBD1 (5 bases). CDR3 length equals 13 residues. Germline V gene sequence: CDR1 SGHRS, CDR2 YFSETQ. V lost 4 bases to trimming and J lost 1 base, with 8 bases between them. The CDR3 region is CASSHTGNTEAFF. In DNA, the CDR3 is TGCGCCAGCAGCCACACAGGGAACACTGAAGCTTTCTTT.

CDR3 DNA: TGTGCCACCAGTGATCTCCGAGCGGGAGCATACAATGAGCAGTTCTTC. Translated: CATSDLRAGAYNEQFF. V usage is TRBV24-1 and J usage is TRBJ2-1; the match to TRBD2 covers 8 bases. Per germline, CDR1 KGHDR and CDR2 SFDVKD. V was pared by 3 bases and J by 4 bases, with 7 bases of the junction left unmatched. This CDR3 has 16 amino acids.

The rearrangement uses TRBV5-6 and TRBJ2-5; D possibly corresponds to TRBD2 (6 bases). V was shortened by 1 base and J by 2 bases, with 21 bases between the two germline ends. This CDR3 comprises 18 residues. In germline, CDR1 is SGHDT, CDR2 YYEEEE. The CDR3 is CASSLWFGTARPQETQYF. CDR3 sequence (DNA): TGTGCCAGCAGCTTGTGGTTCGGGACTGCTCGGCCTCAAGAGACCCAGTACTTC.

CDR3 DNA: TGTGCCAGCACCTCCCCGACGGGACTAGCTGGAGATACGCAGTATTTT. It translates to CASTSPTGLAGDTQYF. The chain couples TRBV5-8 to TRBJ2-3; TRBD2 matches at 9 bases. Germline-derived CDR1 and CDR2 are SGHTS and YDEGEE. The CDR3 length is 16 residues. V dropped 6 bases and J dropped 5; count of bases not matched to a gene: 13.

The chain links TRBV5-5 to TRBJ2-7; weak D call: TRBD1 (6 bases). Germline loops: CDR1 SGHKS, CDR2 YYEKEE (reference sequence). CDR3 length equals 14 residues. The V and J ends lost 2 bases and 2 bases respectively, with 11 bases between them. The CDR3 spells CASSFEDRTYEQYF. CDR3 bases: TGTGCCAGCAGCTTTGAGGACAGAACCTACGAGCAGTACTTC.

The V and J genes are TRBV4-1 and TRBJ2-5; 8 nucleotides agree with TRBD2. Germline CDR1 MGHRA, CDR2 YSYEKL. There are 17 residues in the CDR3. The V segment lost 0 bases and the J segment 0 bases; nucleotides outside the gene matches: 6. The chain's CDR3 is CASSQEHRGRNQETQYF. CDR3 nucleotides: TGCGCCAGCAGCCAAGAACATCGCGGGAGGAACCAAGAGACCCAGTACTTC.

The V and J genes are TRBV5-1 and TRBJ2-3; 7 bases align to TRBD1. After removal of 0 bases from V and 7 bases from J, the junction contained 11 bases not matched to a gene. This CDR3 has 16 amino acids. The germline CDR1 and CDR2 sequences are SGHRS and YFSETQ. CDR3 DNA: TGCGCCAGCAGCTTGGCCACGGACAGGATTAAAAATACGCAGTATTTT. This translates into CASSLATDRIKNTQYF.

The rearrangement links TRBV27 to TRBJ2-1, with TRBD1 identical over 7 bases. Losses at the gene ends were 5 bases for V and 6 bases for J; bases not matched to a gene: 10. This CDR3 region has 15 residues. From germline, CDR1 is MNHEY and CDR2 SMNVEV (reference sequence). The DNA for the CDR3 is TGTGCCAGCAGTCCCCTCGGGACAGCTAGCAATGAGCAGTTCTTC. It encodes CASSPLGTASNEQFF.

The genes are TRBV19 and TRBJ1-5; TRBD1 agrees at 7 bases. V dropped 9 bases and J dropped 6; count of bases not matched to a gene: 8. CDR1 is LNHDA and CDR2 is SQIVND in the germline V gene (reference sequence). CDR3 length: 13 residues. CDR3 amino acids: CASTGDISQPQHF. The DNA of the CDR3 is TGTGCCAGCACAGGGGATATCTCTCAGCCCCAGCATTTT. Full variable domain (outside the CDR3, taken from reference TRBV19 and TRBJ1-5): DGGITQSPKYLFRKEGQNVTLSCEQNLNHDAMYWYRQDPGQGLRLIYYSQIVNDFQKGDIAEGYSVSREKKESFPLTVTSAQKNPTAFYLCASTGDISQPQHFGDGTRLSIL.

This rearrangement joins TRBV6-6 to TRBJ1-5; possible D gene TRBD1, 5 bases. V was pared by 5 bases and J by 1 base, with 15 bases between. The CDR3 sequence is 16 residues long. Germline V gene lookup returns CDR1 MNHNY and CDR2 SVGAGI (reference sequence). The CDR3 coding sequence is TGTGCCAGCAGTAATCCTCAAGGGGCAAGCAATCAGCCCCAGCATTTT. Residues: CASSNPQGASNQPQHF.

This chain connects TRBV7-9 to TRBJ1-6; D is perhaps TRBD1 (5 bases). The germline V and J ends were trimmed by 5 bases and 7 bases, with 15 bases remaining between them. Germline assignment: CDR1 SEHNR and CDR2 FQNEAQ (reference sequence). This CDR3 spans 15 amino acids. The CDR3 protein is CASSRRDARNSPLHF. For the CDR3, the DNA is TGTGCCAGCAGCCGGAGGGACGCGAGGAATTCACCCCTCCACTTT.

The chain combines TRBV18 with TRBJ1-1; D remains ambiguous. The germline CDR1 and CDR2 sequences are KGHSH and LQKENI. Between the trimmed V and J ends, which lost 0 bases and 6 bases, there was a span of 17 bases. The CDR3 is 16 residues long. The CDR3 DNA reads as TGTGCCAGCTCACCACCGGGCAATAGTGCTCTGGCTGAAGCTTTCTTT. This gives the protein CASSPPGNSALAEAFF.